This entry concerns a single T cell receptor beta chain. Its antigen is as yet unknown. Every sample had about 100,000 of its TCR templates assayed. TCRdb's copy holds only in-frame clones and misses some; the assay was immunoSEQ multiplex PCR. Of about 50,000 clones listed, 93% are singletons. The data belong to a study of siplizumab effects on memory and regulatory T cells. Regarding the study as a whole: Major contributors to the alloresponse seemed to be naive T cells, which also appeared more diverse than memory cells. Fewer alloreactive sequences mapped to unstimulated CD4+ memory cells under siplizumab.

Germline lookup yields CDR1 SEHNR and CDR2 FQNEAQ (reference sequence). This CDR3 has 16 residues. V was pared by 4 bases and J by 3 bases, with 11 bases of the junction left unmatched. This chain connects TRBV7-9 to TRBJ1-1; 7 positions match TRBD1. Sequences were obtained from CD8+ T cells sorted from blood. The sequence derives from a human donor in good health. CDR3 amino acids: CASSSDLAGGYTEAFF. CDR3 bases: TGTGCCAGCAGCTCTGACTTGGCAGGGGGGTACACTGAAGCTTTCTTT.